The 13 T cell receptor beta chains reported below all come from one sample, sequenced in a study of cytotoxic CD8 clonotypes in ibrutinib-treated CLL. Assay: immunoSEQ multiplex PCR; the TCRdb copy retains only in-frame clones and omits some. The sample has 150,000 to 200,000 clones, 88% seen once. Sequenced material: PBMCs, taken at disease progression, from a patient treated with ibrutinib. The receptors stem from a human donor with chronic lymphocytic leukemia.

The CDR3 sequence: CASSVVEGHGYTF. CDR3 nucleotides: TGTGCCAGCAGCGTAGTCGAGGGGCATGGCTACACCTTC. The V call is TRBV9, the J call TRBJ1-2; D may be TRBD1 (5 bases). The CDR3 length is 13 residues. CDR1 SGDLS and CDR2 YYNGEE come from the germline V gene. Trimming left V 0 bases short and J 6 bases short, with 9 bases between.

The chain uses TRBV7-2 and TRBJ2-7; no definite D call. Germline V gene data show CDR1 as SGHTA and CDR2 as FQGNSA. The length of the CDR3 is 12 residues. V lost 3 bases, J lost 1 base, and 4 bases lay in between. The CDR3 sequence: CASSFVSYEQYF. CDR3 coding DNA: TGTGCCAGCAGCTTTGTATCCTACGAGCAGTACTTC.

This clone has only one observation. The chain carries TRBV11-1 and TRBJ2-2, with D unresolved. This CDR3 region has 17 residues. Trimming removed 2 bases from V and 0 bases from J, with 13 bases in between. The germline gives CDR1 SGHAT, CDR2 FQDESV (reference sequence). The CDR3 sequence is CASSLKGRLPNTGELFF. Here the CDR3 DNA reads TGTGCCAGCAGCTTAAAAGGCAGATTGCCGAACACCGGGGAGCTGTTTTTT.

The CDR3 DNA reads as TGTGCCAGCAGTCAGGACAGGGGGGACGAGCAGTACTTC. Residues: CASSQDRGDEQYF. The V and J genes are TRBV7-7 and TRBJ2-7; 10 bases fit TRBD1. The CDR3 has 13 residues. The junction had 4 bases not matched to a gene; V was cut back by 6 bases and J by 5 bases. Germline V gives CDR1 SSHAT, CDR2 FNYEAQ (reference sequence).

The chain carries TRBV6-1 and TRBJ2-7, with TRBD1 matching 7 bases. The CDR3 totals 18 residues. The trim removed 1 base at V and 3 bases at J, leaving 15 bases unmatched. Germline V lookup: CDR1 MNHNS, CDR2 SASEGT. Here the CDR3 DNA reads TGTGCCAGCAGTGAAGGGACAGGCGGCTTCACCTACTTCTACGAGCAGTACTTC. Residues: CASSEGTGGFTYFYEQYF.

The CDR3 is CASDGGATDTQYF. CDR3 DNA sequence: TGTGCCAGCGACGGGGGGGCCACAGATACGCAGTATTTT. V usage is TRBV11-2 and J usage is TRBJ2-3; 8 nucleotides align to TRBD2. The CDR3 covers 13 residues. Germline V lookup: CDR1 SGHAT, CDR2 FQNNGV. V lost 8 bases to trimming and J lost 2 bases; unmatched junction nucleotides: 3.

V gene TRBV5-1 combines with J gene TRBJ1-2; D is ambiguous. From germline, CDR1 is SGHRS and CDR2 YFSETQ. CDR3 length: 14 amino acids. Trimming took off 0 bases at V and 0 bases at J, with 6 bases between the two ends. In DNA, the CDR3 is TGCGCCAGCAGCTTGGACACCTCTAACTATGGCTACACCTTC. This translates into CASSLDTSNYGYTF.

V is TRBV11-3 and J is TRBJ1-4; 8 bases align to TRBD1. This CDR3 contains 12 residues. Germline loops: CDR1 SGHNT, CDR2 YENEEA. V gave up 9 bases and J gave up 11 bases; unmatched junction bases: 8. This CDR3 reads CARDGTGMKLFF. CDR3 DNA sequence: TGTGCCAGGGACGGGACAGGTATGAAACTGTTTTTT.

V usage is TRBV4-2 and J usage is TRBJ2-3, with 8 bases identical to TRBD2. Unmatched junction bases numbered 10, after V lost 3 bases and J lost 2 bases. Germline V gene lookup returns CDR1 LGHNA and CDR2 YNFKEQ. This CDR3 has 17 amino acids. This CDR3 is CASSQSRAGAATDTQYF. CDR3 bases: TGTGCCAGCAGCCAGTCCAGAGCGGGAGCGGCCACAGATACGCAGTATTTT.

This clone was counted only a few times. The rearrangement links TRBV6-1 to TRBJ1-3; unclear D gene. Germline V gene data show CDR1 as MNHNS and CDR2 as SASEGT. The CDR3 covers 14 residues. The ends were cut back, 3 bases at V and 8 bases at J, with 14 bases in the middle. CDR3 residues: CASSESRYRDTIYF. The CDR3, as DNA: TGTGCCAGCAGTGAGTCGAGGTATCGGGACACCATATATTTT.

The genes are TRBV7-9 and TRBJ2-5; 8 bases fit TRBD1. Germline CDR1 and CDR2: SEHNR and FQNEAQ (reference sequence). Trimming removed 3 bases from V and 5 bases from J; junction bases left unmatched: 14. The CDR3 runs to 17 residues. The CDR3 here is CASSLVWDRDRLETQYF. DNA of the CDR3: TGTGCCAGCAGCTTGGTTTGGGACCGGGACAGGCTGGAGACCCAGTACTTC.

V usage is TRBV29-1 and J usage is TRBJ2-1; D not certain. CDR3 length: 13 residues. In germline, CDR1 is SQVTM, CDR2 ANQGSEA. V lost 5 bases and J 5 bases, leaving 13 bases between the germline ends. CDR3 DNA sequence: TGCAGCGTTATGAGTCACACCCACAATGAGCAGTTCTTC. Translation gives CSVMSHTHNEQFF.

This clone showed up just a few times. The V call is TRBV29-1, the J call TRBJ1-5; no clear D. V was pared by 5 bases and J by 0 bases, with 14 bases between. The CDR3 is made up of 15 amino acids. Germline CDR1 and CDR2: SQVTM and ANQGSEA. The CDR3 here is CSVLEKANSNQPQHF. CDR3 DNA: TGCAGCGTTCTTGAGAAAGCTAATAGCAATCAGCCCCAGCATTTT.